Sequencing of this TCR beta chain was carried out in a study of blood T cell repertoires in COVID-19. Study-wide background: Samples representing acute and convalescent COVID-19 were sourced from the United States, Italy and Spain. The cDNA or gDNA used as material had been derived from T cells, B-cell-depleted T cells, or PBMCs.

Enrollment of patients from Seattle took place during active infection, with longitudinal follow-up. The CDR3 covers 15 residues. Looked up from germline, CDR1 is SGHTS and CDR2 is YDEGEE. The V gene lost 3 bases and the J gene lost 2 bases, with 14 bases spanning the gap. Produced via immunoSEQ multiplex PCR; TCRdb's table is partial and in-frame only. The sample comprises about 170,000 clones, around 86% of which are singletons, and under 3% rests with the top ten. The source material was peripheral blood. The receptor was derived from a woman aged 80 or over with COVID-19, enrolled during active disease. This chain uses TRBV5-8 with TRBJ2-5; TRBD2 is a possible D gene (6 bases). In DNA form, the CDR3 reads TGTGCCAGCAGCTCGAATTTTCGGGGGCAAGAGACCCAGTACTTC. Translated, it gives CASSSNFRGQETQYF.